The 7 T cell receptor beta chains presented below share a single source sample, sequenced in a study of blood T cell repertoires in COVID-19. The repertoire was sequenced with immunoSEQ multiplex PCR; TCRdb's copy has only in-frame clones and lacks some. The sample has 60,000 to 90,000 clones, roughly 89% seen once. The sequenced sample was peripheral blood. These receptors originate from a woman older than 75 with active or convalescent COVID-19.

The chain combines TRBV11-3 with TRBJ2-5; D is ambiguous. In germline, CDR1 is SGHNT, CDR2 YENEEA. The CDR3 contains 13 residues. Trimming stripped 6 bases from V and 2 bases from J, with 10 bases between. The CDR3 sequence: CASSPGSQETQYF. The DNA for the CDR3 is TGTGCCAGCAGTCCCGGGTCTCAAGAGACCCAGTACTTC.

This clone was detected a few times. The chain is built from TRBV19 and TRBJ2-1; D might be TRBD2 (6 bases). This CDR3 is 14 amino acids long. Deletions cut 2 bases from V and 8 bases from J, with 13 bases between. Germline-derived CDR1 and CDR2 are LNHDA and SQIVND (reference sequence). The CDR3 loop reads CASSITGSRDEQFF. The CDR3, as DNA: TGTGCCAGTAGTATAACCGGGAGTCGAGATGAGCAGTTCTTC.

The chain recombines TRBV28 with TRBJ1-2; no clear D. The CDR3 consists of 13 residues. Deletions cut 1 base from V and 6 bases from J, with 9 bases between. Germline assignment: CDR1 MDHEN and CDR2 SYDVKM. The CDR3 region has the DNA TGTGCCAGCAGTTTATCTAGAGGGAATGGCTACACCTTC. Translated: CASSLSRGNGYTF.

This clone showed up just once. This sequence joins TRBV29-1 and TRBJ2-5; D is perhaps TRBD1 (5 bases). The CDR3 spans 12 residues. V shed 6 bases and J shed 1 base, with 9 bases lying between them. Germline V gene data show CDR1 as SQVTM and CDR2 as ANQGSEA. The CDR3, as DNA: TGCAGCGTGACAGAGTCCCAAGAGACCCAGTACTTC. This translates into CSVTESQETQYF.

This clone was seen only once. The chain recombines TRBV13 with TRBJ1-3; the match to TRBD1 covers 7 bases. Looked up from germline, CDR1 is PRHDT and CDR2 is FYEKMQ (reference sequence). The V gene end was trimmed by 3 bases and the J gene end by 2 bases; junction bases not matched to a gene: 7. The CDR3 spans 16 residues. The CDR3 coding sequence is TGTGCCAGCAGCTTGAACCCGACAGGGCCTGGAAACACCATATATTTT. This codes for CASSLNPTGPGNTIYF.

The chain combines TRBV18 with TRBJ1-3, with 7 bases matching TRBD1. There are 15 residues in the CDR3. Germline CDR1 is KGHSH and CDR2 is LQKENI. Trimming removed 5 bases from V and 0 bases from J; junction bases left unmatched: 4. The CDR3 bases are TGTGCCAGCTCAACAACAGGGGTCTCTGGAAACACCATATATTTT. Its protein is CASSTTGVSGNTIYF.

The chain employs TRBV7-2 and TRBJ2-7, with 11 bases fitting TRBD1. CDR1 and CDR2 from the germline V gene are SGHTA and FQGNSA. After removal of 6 bases from V and 3 bases from J, the junction contained 4 bases not matched to a gene. CDR3 length: 14 residues. CDR3 nucleotides: TGTGCCAGCAGGAGGACAGGGGGCATCTACGAGCAGTACTTC. It specifies CASRRTGGIYEQYF.